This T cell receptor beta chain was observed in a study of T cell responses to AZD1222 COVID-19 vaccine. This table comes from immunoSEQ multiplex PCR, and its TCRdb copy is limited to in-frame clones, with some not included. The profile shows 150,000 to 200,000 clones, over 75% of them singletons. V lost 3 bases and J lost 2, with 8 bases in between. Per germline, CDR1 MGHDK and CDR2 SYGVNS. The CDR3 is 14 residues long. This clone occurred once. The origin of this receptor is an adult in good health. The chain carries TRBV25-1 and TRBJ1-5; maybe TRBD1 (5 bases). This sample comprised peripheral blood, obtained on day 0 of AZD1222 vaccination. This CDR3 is CASSDWGGNQPQHF. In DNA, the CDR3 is TGTGCCAGCAGTGACTGGGGGGGCAATCAGCCCCAGCATTTT.